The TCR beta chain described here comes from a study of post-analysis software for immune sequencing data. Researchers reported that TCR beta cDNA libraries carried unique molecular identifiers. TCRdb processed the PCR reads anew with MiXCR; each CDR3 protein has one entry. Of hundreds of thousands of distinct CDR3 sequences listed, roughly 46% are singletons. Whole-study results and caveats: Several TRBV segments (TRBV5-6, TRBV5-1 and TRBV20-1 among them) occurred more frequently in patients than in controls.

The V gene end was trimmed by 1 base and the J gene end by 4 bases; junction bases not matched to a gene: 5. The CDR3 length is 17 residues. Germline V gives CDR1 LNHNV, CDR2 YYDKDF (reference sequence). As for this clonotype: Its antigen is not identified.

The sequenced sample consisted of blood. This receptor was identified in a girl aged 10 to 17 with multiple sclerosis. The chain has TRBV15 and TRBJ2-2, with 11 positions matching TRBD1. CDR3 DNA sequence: TGTGCCACCAGCAGAGCCCCCGGACAGGGGGCCACCGGGGAGCTGTTTTTT. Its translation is CATSRAPGQGATGELFF.